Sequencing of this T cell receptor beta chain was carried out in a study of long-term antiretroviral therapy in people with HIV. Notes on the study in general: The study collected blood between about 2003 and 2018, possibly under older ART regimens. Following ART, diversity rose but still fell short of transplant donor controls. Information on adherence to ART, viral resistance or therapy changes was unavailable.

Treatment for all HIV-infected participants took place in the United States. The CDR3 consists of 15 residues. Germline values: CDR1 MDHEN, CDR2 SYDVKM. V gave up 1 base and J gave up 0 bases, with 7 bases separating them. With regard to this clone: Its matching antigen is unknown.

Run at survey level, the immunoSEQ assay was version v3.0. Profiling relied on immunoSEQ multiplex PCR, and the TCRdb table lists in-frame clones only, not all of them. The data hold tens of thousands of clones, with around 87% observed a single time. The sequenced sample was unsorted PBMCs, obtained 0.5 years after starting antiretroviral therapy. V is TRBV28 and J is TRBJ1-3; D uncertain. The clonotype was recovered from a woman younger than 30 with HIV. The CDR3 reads CASSLSLSSGNTIYF. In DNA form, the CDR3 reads TGTGCCAGCAGTTTATCCCTATCCTCTGGAAACACCATATATTTT.